Sequencing of this TCR beta chain was carried out in a study of blood T cell repertoires in COVID-19. Study details: T cells, B-cell-depleted T cells, or PBMCs supplied cDNA or gDNA.

Only in-frame clones appear in the TCRdb table, and some are missing; sequencing was by immunoSEQ multiplex PCR. Of 450,000 to 600,000 clones listed, about nine tenths are singletons. The germline gives CDR1 GTSNPN, CDR2 SVGIG (reference sequence). This CDR3 has 15 residues. Trimming removed 0 bases at V and 2 bases at J, with 13 bases between. Each participant's cohort was designated according to participant-reported clinical history. Before being deemed recovered, Cohort 3 donors had two negative PCRs, clearance, or symptom resolution. Specimen: PBMCs or T cells enriched from blood (not recorded which). The clonotype was recovered from a young woman who had recovered from COVID-19. The rearrangement joins TRBV30 to TRBJ1-1, with unresolved D. CDR3 region: CAWSVFRVQNTEAFF. The CDR3 nucleotides read TGTGCCTGGAGTGTATTTAGAGTCCAAAACACTGAAGCTTTCTTT.